Listed here are 20 T cell receptor beta chains from one sample, sequenced in a study of a mutant IDH1 vaccine in newly diagnosed glioma (TCRdb year 2021). In the paper's terms, the time point label means: week 47, end of study. Each vaccine dose, consisting of 300 ug of a 20-mer mutant IDH1 peptide in Montanide, was administered subcutaneously with topical imiquimod. Library method: the immunoSEQ multiplex PCR assay. The table comes from immuneACCESS by way of TCRdb, which keeps in-frame sequences with V and J called. Part of the clones is missing from these tables; in studies checked, under half for an unresolved V gene and the rest for unknown reasons. This sample gives 60,000 to 65,000 clones in total; less than 90% of them show up just once. The top ten clonotypes cover 3.8% of the sample. The antigens of these receptors remain unknown. Here the sequenced sample was PBMCs, taken from a glioma patient whose treatment included an IDH1 peptide vaccine. The receptors were gathered from a young man with glioma.

This clone has a handful of counts. This sequence joins TRBV4-1 and TRBJ1-1; D unresolved. The CDR3 is 16 amino acids. Germline V lookup: CDR1 MGHRA, CDR2 YSYEKL. The V gene lost 0 bases and the J gene lost 2 bases, with 13 bases spanning the gap. CDR3 loop: CASSQDPAGINTEAFF. In nucleotides, the CDR3 is TGCGCCAGCAGCCAAGATCCTGCCGGGATCAACACTGAAGCTTTCTTT.

This chain joins TRBV19 and TRBJ2-2; 9 nucleotides match TRBD1. The germline CDR1 and CDR2 sequences are LNHDA and SQIVND (reference sequence). The trim removed 5 bases at V and 5 bases at J, leaving 9 bases unmatched. The CDR3 loop spans 16 amino acids. The CDR3: CASSPWDREGTGELFF. In nucleotides, the CDR3 is TGTGCCAGTAGTCCTTGGGACAGGGAGGGGACCGGGGAGCTGTTTTTT.

J is TRBJ1-1 and V is TRBV6-5, with 10 bases matching TRBD1. The V and J ends lost 4 bases and 5 bases, in that order; junction bases with no gene match: 10. The germline V gene encodes CDR1 MNHEY and CDR2 SVGAGI. The CDR3 loop spans 16 amino acids. CDR3 bases: TGTGCCAGCAGTTCCGGGACAGGGGTAAGGTTGACTGAAGCTTTCTTT. It translates to CASSSGTGVRLTEAFF.

V is TRBV18 and J is TRBJ2-7; possibly TRBD1 or TRBD2 for D (5 bases each). CDR1 and CDR2 from the germline V gene are KGHSH and LQKENI. This CDR3 is 15 amino acids long. V was trimmed by 1 base and J by 1 base, leaving 11 bases between them. This CDR3 is CASSPLQGASYEQYF. The CDR3 DNA reads TGTGCCAGCTCACCACTTCAGGGAGCGTCCTACGAGCAGTACTTC. Together with reference TRBV18 and TRBJ2-7, the CDR3 gives the full variable domain: NAGVMQNPRHLVRRRGQEARLRCSPMKGHSHVYWYRQLPEEGLKFMVYLQKENIIDESGMPKERFSAEFPKEGPSILRIQQVVRGDSAAYFCASSPLQGASYEQYFGPGTRLTVT.

V and J are TRBV30 and TRBJ2-3, with 10 bases matching TRBD2. Germline V gene sequence: CDR1 GTSNPN, CDR2 SVGIG (reference sequence). V trimming: 3 bases; J trimming: 5 bases; junction bases outside the gene matches: 5. This CDR3 has 14 residues. For the CDR3, the DNA is TGTGCCTGGAGCCCACTAGCGGGGCAAGATACGCAGTATTTT. It yields the protein CAWSPLAGQDTQYF.

The CDR3 DNA sequence: TGCAGCGCCCGGTCAGGGGGCTTTAATGAAAAACTGTTTTTT. Its translation: CSARSGGFNEKLFF. The gene calls are TRBV29-1 and TRBJ1-4, with 8 bases lining up with TRBD1. This CDR3 has 14 amino acids. Germline CDR1 SQVTM, CDR2 ANQGSEA. Losses at the gene ends were 7 bases for V and 4 bases for J; bases not matched to a gene: 8.

The rearrangement links TRBV5-5 to TRBJ1-1; D is uncertain. The germline V and J ends were trimmed by 7 bases and 1 base, with 11 bases remaining between them. The germline V gene has CDR1 SGHKS and CDR2 YYEKEE (reference sequence). The CDR3 runs to 13 residues. The CDR3 DNA reads as TGTGCCAGCCGGTATCTAGAGAACACTGAAGCTTTCTTT. Residues: CASRYLENTEAFF.

The V call is TRBV5-1, the J call TRBJ2-3; no reliable D call. This CDR3 is built from 14 residues. The germline CDR1 and CDR2 sequences are SGHRS and YFSETQ. Trimming took 1 base from V and 5 from J, leaving 11 bases between them. The CDR3 sequence: CASSLQTYEDTQYF. The CDR3 DNA sequence: TGCGCCAGCAGCTTGCAGACCTATGAAGATACGCAGTATTTT.

The V call is TRBV28, the J call TRBJ1-6, with 12 positions matching TRBD1. In germline, CDR1 is MDHEN, CDR2 SYDVKM. The CDR3 is made up of 16 amino acids. With V trimmed by 6 bases and J by 9 bases, 9 bases remained unmatched. The CDR3 nucleotides are TGTGCCAGCAGGGATAAGGGACAGGGGGCTGCTTCACCCCTCCACTTT. Encoded protein: CASRDKGQGAASPLHF.

The chain uses TRBV7-9 and TRBJ2-7; D is possibly TRBD2 (7 bases). CDR1 is SEHNR and CDR2 is FQNEAQ in the germline V gene (reference sequence). The CDR3 contains 17 residues. The germline V and J ends were trimmed by 5 bases and 5 bases, with 25 bases remaining between them. Here the CDR3 reads CASSPGAGGQGVHEQYF. CDR3 bases: TGTGCCAGCAGCCCCGGTGCCGGGGGGCAGGGAGTACACGAGCAGTACTTC.

The chain joins TRBV6-5 to TRBJ2-4; 7 bases are shared with TRBD1. The CDR3 is 14 residues long. Germline V gene lookup returns CDR1 MNHEY and CDR2 SVGAGI. With V trimmed by 4 bases and J by 8 bases, 8 bases remained unmatched. CDR3 nucleotides: TGTGCCAGCAGTTTTCGACAGGGCCGCGACATTCAGTACTTC. Protein: CASSFRQGRDIQYF.

In nucleotides, the CDR3 is TGTGCCCTCGGGGAGGAAACCTACGAGCAGTACTTC. The encoded protein is CALGEETYEQYF. The chain links TRBV2 to TRBJ2-7; tentative D call: TRBD2 (6 bases). Germline assignment: CDR1 SNHLY and CDR2 FYNNEI. V was trimmed by 11 bases and J by 2 bases, leaving 13 bases between them. The CDR3 spans 12 residues.

This chain connects TRBV11-3 to TRBJ2-4; 9 bases are shared with TRBD1. CDR1 and CDR2 from the germline V gene are SGHNT and YENEEA. This CDR3 spans 18 amino acids. The V gene end was trimmed by 3 bases and the J gene end by 0 bases; junction bases not matched to a gene: 9. The CDR3 reads CASSLGDRAALAKNIQYF. CDR3 sequence (DNA): TGTGCCAGCAGCTTGGGGGACAGGGCTGCCCTAGCCAAAAACATTCAGTACTTC.

The rearrangement uses TRBV6-5 and TRBJ2-7; D not resolved. V was trimmed by 6 bases and J by 2 bases, leaving 8 bases between them. Germline values: CDR1 MNHEY, CDR2 SVGAGI. The CDR3 sequence is 12 residues long. The CDR3 region has the DNA TGTGCCAGCAGGGGTCGCGCCTACGAGCAGTACTTC. As protein: CASRGRAYEQYF.

The rearrangement uses TRBV27 and TRBJ2-1, with D perhaps given as TRBD1 or TRBD2 (5 bases each). There are 15 residues in the CDR3. Germline V gene data show CDR1 as MNHEY and CDR2 as SMNVEV (reference sequence). The V end was cut by 5 bases, the J end by 3 bases, with 14 bases between. CDR3 protein: CASSPGTALYNEQFF. The CDR3 DNA follows: TGTGCCAGCAGTCCGGGGACGGCCCTCTACAATGAGCAGTTCTTC.

The chain employs TRBV10-1 and TRBJ2-5; unclear D gene. Germline CDR1 WNHNN, CDR2 SYGVQD (reference sequence). CDR3 length: 13 residues. The V and J ends lost 5 bases and 4 bases respectively, with 11 bases between them. CDR3 sequence reads: CASSRSKGETQYF. The CDR3 DNA reads as TGCGCCAGCAGTAGGAGTAAAGGAGAGACCCAGTACTTC.

The rearrangement joins TRBV18 to TRBJ1-4; 7 bases map to TRBD1. Germline trimming cut 2 bases from V and 12 bases from J; bases unmatched to any gene: 6. CDR1 is KGHSH and CDR2 is LQKENI in the germline V gene. The CDR3 loop spans 13 amino acids. DNA of the CDR3: TGTGCCAGCTCACCAGCTCGAACAGGGGAACTGTTTTTT. Encoded protein: CASSPARTGELFF.

V is TRBV5-8 and J is TRBJ2-5; D is undetermined. Trimming cost V 5 bases and J 3 bases, with 5 bases left between them. CDR1 SGHTS and CDR2 YDEGEE come from the germline V gene. This CDR3 is built from 11 residues. The CDR3 bases are TGTGCCAGCAGTGGTGAAGAGACCCAGTACTTC. Translating gives CASSGEETQYF.

V gene TRBV7-7 combines with J gene TRBJ2-2; tentative D call: TRBD1 (6 bases). This CDR3 is built from 16 residues. Germline loops: CDR1 SSHAT, CDR2 FNYEAQ (reference sequence). V was clipped by 2 bases and J by 4 bases, with 14 bases between them. CDR3 sequence (DNA): TGTGCCAGCAGCTTAACGGGACAACTAAGCACCGGGGAGCTGTTTTTT. This sequence encodes CASSLTGQLSTGELFF.

The chain combines TRBV4-1 with TRBJ1-6; unclear D gene. Deletions cut 2 bases from V and 10 bases from J, with 18 bases between. The germline CDR1 and CDR2 sequences are MGHRA and YSYEKL. The CDR3 covers 16 residues. In DNA form, the CDR3 reads TGCGCCAGCAGCCAATCTTTTGGATCAGTTCTATCACCCCTCCACTTT. It translates to CASSQSFGSVLSPLHF.